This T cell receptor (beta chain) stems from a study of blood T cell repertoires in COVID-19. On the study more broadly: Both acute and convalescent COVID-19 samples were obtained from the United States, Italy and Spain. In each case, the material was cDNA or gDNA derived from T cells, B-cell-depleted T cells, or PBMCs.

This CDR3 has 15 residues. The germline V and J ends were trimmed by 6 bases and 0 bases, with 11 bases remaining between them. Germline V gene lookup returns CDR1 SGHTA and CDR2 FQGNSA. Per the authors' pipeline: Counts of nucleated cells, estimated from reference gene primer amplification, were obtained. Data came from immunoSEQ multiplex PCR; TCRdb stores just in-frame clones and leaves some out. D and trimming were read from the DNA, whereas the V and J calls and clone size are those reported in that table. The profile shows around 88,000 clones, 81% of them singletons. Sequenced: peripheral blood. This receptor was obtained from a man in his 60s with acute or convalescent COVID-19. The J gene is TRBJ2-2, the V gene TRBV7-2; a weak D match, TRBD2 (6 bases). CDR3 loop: CASRTSLANTGELFF. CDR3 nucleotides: TGTGCCAGCAGAACTAGCCTCGCGAACACCGGGGAGCTGTTTTTT. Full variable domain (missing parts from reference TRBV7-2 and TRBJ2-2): GAGVSQSPSNKVTEKGKDVELRCDPISGHTALYWYRQSLGQGLEFLIYFQGNSAPDKSGLPSDRFSAERTGGSVSTLTIQRTQQEDSAVYLCASRTSLANTGELFFGEGSRLTVL.